The TCR beta chain described here comes from a study of blood T cell repertoires in COVID-19. Study details: The United States, Italy and Spain were the sources of the acute and convalescent COVID-19 samples. From T cells, B-cell-depleted T cells, or PBMCs came the material, which was cDNA or gDNA.

TCRdb's table, derived via immunoSEQ multiplex PCR, lists solely in-frame clones and lacks some. The sample records approximately 480,000 clones, around 90% being singletons. V shed 0 bases and J shed 9 bases, with 18 bases lying between them. This CDR3 region has 16 residues. The germline CDR1 and CDR2 sequences are LGHNA and YNFKEQ. This clone has just one count. Allocation to cohorts depended on clinical history reported by the participants. Donors of Cohort 3 who recovered were those that had two negative PCRs, clearance, or symptom resolution. Sequencing used PBMCs or T cells enriched from blood (not recorded which). The chain recombines TRBV4-2 with TRBJ2-1, with D perhaps TRBD1 (6 bases). This TCR was recovered from a woman in her late teens or twenties who had recovered from COVID-19. The CDR3 is CASSQDVGRGGSEQFF. In DNA form, the CDR3 reads TGTGCCAGCAGCCAAGATGTCGGACGAGGGGGTAGTGAGCAGTTCTTC.